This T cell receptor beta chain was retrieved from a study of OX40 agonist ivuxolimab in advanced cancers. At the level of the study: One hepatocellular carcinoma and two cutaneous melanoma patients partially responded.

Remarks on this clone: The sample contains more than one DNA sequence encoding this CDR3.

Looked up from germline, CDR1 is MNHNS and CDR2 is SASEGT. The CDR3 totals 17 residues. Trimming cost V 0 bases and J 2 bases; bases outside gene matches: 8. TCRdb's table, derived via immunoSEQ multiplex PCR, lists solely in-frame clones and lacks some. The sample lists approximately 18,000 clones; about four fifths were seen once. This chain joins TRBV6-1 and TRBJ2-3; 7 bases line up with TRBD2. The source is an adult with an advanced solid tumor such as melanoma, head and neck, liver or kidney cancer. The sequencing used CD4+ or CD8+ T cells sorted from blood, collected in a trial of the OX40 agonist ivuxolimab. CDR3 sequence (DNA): TGTGCCAGCAGTGAAGCGCTTGCCGGGAGGTCCACAGATACGCAGTATTTT. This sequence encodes CASSEALAGRSTDTQYF.